Listed below are T cell receptor beta chains from one sample, sequenced in a study of beta chain features in type 1 diabetes. Here immunoSEQ multiplex PCR was the method, and the copy in TCRdb shows in-frame clones only, minus some. Seen here are under 300,000 clones, 25% to 30% observed once, and the top ten hold roughly 4%. The sample comprised central memory CD4+ T cells from blood. The receptor set was obtained from a man younger than 40 in good health. The conserved cysteine and the conserved F or W are not part of the CDR3 here.

v_call cdr3_aa
TRBV9 ASSVEGTKSEQF
TRBV7-2 ASSPDPGGETQY
TRBV5-1 ASSLEQGSYNEQF
TRBV2 ASSEEGWNEKLF
TRBV21-1 ASSKSCGHRFSYEQY
TRBV7-2 ASSSDFSQQF
TRBV7-6 ASSLDSNYEQY
TRBV27 ASSLSTSGTYNEQF
TRBV5-1 ASSLAAAGEKLF
TRBV5-6 ASSLWRITDTQY
TRBV2 ASSPPPSGGAYNEQF